The subject of this entry is one T cell receptor (beta chain). The data belong to a study of blood T cell repertoires in COVID-19. Study-wide background: Samples representing acute and convalescent COVID-19 were sourced from the United States, Italy and Spain. From T cells, B-cell-depleted T cells, or PBMCs came the material, which was cDNA or gDNA.

Original processing notes: Counts of nucleated cells, estimated from reference gene primer amplification, were obtained. The assay was immunoSEQ multiplex PCR, and TCRdb's table has in-frame clones only and misses some. Clone size and V and J calls were adopted from that table, with D and trimming inferred from the DNA. The data hold 63,000 or so clones, with 88% observed a single time. The junction had 6 bases not matched to a gene; V was cut back by 4 bases and J by 7 bases. Germline lookup yields CDR1 SNHLY and CDR2 FYNNEI. The CDR3 sequence is 14 residues long. Sequencing was done on a sample of peripheral blood. The sequence came from a human donor in a cohort sampled during active COVID-19. V gene TRBV2 combines with J gene TRBJ2-1, with 8 positions matching TRBD1. CDR3 in amino acids: CASSGTGQGNEQFF. CDR3 nucleotide sequence: TGTGCCAGCAGTGGGACAGGGCAGGGGAATGAGCAGTTCTTC.